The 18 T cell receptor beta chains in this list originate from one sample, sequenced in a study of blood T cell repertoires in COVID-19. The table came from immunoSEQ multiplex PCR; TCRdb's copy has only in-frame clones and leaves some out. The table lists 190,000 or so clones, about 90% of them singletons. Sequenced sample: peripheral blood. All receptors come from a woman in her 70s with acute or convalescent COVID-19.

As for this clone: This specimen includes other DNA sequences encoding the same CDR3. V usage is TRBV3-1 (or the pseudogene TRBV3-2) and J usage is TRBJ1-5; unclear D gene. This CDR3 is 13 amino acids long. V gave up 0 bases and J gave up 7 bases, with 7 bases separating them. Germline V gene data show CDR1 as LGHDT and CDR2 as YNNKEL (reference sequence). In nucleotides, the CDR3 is TGTGCCAGCAGCCAAGAAAGAGGGCAGCCCCAGCATTTT. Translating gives CASSQERGQPQHF.

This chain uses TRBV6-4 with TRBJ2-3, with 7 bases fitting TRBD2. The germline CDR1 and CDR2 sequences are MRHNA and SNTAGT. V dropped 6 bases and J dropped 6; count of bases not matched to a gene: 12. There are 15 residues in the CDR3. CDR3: CASRPDSHGGDTQYF. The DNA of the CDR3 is TGTGCCAGCAGGCCCGACTCCCACGGGGGGGATACGCAGTATTTT.

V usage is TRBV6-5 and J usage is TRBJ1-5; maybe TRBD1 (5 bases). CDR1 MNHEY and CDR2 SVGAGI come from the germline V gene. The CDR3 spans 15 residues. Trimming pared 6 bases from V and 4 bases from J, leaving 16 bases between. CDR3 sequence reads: CASSGNGGYNQPQHF. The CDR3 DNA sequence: TGTGCCAGCAGCGGAAACGGGGGTTATAATCAGCCCCAGCATTTT.

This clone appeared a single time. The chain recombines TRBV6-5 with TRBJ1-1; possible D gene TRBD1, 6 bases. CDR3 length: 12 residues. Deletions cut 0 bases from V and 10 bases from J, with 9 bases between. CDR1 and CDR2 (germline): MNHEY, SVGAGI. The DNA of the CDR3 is TGTGCCAGCAGTTACTCGACAGGTGGAGCTTTCTTT. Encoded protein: CASSYSTGGAFF.

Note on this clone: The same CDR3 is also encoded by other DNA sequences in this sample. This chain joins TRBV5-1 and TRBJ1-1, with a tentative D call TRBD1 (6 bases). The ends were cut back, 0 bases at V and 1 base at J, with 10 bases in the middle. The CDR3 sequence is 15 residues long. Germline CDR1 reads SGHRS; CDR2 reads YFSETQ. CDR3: CASSLAGTPNTEAFF. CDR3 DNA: TGCGCCAGCAGCTTGGCGGGGACACCGAACACTGAAGCTTTCTTT.

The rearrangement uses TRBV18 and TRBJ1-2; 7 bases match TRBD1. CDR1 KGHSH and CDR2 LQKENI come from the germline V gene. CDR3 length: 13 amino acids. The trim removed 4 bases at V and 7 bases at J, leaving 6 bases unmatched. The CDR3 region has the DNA TGTGCCAGCTCACGTGAGGGGGCAGCTGGCTACACCTTC. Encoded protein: CASSREGAAGYTF.

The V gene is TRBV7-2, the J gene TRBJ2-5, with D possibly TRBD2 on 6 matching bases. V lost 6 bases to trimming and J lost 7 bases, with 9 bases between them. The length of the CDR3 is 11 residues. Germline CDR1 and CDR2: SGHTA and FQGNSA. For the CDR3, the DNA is TGTGCCAGCAGTGGAGGGACGACCCAGTACTTC. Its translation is CASSGGTTQYF.

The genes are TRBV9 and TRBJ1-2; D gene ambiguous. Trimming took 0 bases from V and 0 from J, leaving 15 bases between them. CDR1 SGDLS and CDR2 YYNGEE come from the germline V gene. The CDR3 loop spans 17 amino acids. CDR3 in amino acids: CASSVASTGETNYGYTF. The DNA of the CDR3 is TGTGCCAGCAGCGTAGCTTCCACGGGAGAAACTAACTATGGCTACACCTTC.

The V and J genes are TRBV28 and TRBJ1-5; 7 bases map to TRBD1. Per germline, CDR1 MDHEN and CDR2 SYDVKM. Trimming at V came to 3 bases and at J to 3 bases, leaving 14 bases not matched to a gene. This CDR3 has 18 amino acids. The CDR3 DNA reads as TGTGCCAGCAGTTTTACGAGGGGGCGCGTGGTAGTCAATCAGCCCCAGCATTTT. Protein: CASSFTRGRVVVNQPQHF.

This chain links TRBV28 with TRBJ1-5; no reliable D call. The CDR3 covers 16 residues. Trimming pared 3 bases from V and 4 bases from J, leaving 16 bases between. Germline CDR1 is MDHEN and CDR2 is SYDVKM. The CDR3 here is CASSFEGRRPNQPQHF. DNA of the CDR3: TGTGCCAGCAGTTTTGAGGGTCGACGTCCAAATCAGCCCCAGCATTTT. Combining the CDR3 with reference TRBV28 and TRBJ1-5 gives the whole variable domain DVKVTQSSRYLVKRTGEKVFLECVQDMDHENMFWYRQDPGLGLRLIYFSYDVKMKEKGDIPEGYSVSREKKERFSLILESASTNQTSMYLCASSFEGRRPNQPQHFGDGTRLSIL.

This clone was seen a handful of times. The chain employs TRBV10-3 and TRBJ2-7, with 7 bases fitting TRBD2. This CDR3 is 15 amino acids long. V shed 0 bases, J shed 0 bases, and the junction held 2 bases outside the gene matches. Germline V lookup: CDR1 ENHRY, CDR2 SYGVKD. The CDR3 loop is CAISESLANSYEQYF. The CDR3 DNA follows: TGTGCCATCAGTGAGTCACTAGCGAACTCCTACGAGCAGTACTTC.

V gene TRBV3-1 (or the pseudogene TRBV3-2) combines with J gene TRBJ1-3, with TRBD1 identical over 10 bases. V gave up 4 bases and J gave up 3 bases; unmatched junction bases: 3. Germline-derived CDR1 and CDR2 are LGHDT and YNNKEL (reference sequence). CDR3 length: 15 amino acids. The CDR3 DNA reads TGTGCCAGCAGCCTTAGGACAGGGGGTGGAAACACCATATATTTT. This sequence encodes CASSLRTGGGNTIYF.

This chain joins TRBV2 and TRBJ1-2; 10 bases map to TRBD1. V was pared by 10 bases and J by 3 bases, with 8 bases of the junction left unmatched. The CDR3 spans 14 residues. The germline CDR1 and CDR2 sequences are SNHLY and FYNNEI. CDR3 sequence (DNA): TGTGCCACCAAAGAGGGACAGGGGTACTATGGCTACACCTTC. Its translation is CATKEGQGYYGYTF.

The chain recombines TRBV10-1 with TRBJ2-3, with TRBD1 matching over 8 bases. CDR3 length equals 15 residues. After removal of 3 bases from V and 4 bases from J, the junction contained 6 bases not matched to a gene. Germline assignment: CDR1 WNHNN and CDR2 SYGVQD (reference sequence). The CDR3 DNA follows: TGCGCCAGCAGTGAATCAGGGGGCGCGGCAGATACGCAGTATTTT. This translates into CASSESGGAADTQYF.

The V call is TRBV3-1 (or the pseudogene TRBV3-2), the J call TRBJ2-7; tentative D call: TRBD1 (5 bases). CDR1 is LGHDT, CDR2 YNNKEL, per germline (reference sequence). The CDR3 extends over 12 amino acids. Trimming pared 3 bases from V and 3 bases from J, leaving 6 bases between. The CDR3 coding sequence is TGTGCCAGCAGCCACGACAGCTACGAGCAGTACTTC. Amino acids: CASSHDSYEQYF.

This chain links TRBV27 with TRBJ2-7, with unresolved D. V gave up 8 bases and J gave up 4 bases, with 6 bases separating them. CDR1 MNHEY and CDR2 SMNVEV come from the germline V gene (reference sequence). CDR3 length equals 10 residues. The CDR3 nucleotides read TGTGCCAGCGGGCAGTACGAGCAGTACTTC. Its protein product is CASGQYEQYF.

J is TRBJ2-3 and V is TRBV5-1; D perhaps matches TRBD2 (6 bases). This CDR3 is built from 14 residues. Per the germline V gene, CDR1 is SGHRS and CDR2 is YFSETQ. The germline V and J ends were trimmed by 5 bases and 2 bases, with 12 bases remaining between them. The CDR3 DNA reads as TGCGCCAGCAGTAAGGGAGGCCCCACAGATACGCAGTATTTT. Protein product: CASSKGGPTDTQYF.

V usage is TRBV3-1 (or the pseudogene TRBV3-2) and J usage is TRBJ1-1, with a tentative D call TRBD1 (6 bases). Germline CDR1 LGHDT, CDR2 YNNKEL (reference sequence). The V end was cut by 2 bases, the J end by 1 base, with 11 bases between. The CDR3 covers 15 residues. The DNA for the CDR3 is TGTGCCAGCAGCCAAAGGGGGGGCGGGAACACTGAAGCTTTCTTT. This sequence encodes CASSQRGGGNTEAFF.